This T cell receptor beta chain originates from a study of a mutant IDH1 vaccine in newly diagnosed glioma. As for the study in general: The treated population exhibited a male proportion of roughly 60%, a female proportion of 37.5%, and a mean age of around 40 years. Before enrollment, patients got radiotherapy alone, temozolomide alone, or mostly the combination.

This CDR3 comprises 15 residues. Germline CDR1 reads SGHNT; CDR2 reads YYREEE (reference sequence). Trimming removed 4 bases from V and 0 bases from J, with 11 bases in between. Concerning this clone itself: Its antigen is currently unknown.

Time point here: week 47, end of study. Doses of 300 ug of mutant IDH1 20-mer peptide were given with topical imiquimod. Each of the donors came in with new WHO grade 3 or 4 astrocytomas that were IDH1-mutant and ATRX-lost. The protocol was immunoSEQ multiplex PCR, while the TCRdb copy is restricted to in-frame clones and leaves out a portion. The sample consists of tens of thousands of clones, about 71% of them appearing once. Notes on the study in general: Pseudoprogression seemingly bore no relation to changes in top peripheral T cell clonotypes.

The specimen was PBMCs, collected from a glioma patient whose treatment included an IDH1 peptide vaccine. The TCR sequence derives from a man aged 50 to 59 with glioma. This rearrangement joins TRBV5-4 to TRBJ1-3; weak D call: TRBD1 (5 bases). DNA of the CDR3: TGTGCCAGCAGCCGGGACGGCCTCTCTGGAAACACCATATATTTT. This gives the protein CASSRDGLSGNTIYF.